The 11 T cell receptor beta chains listed next were all sequenced from one sample in a study of Ad26.COV2.S vaccination and SARS-CoV-2 variants. Sequencing used immunoSEQ multiplex PCR; TCRdb keeps in-frame clones, though not all of them. The sample gives 350,000 to 400,000 clones, around 85% of which show up once; 3.5% is in the top ten. This sample's treatment: 15 to 20 received Ad26.COV2.S at low or high dose, single or two shots; about 5 received placebo; per-sample allocation not given. Sampling took place 63 days after the first vaccine or placebo injection. Sample: peripheral blood, taken in a trial of Ad26.COV2.S vaccine versus placebo. The receptors were sampled from a person between 18 and 59 years old who received the Ad26.COV2.S COVID-19 vaccine or a placebo.

The CDR3 sequence is CASRGSGNTIYF. The CDR3 DNA reads as TGTGCCAGCAGGGGCTCTGGAAACACCATATATTTT. This chain uses TRBV6-6 with TRBJ1-3; D is unresolved. Germline V lookup: CDR1 MNHNY, CDR2 SVGAGI (reference sequence). With 6 bases removed from V and 0 bases from J, the gap between germline ends came to 3 bases. The CDR3 is made up of 12 amino acids.

Regarding this clone: Other DNA sequences in the same sample also yield this CDR3. CDR3 sequence: CASAVTGGTEAFF. The CDR3 DNA follows: TGCGCCAGCGCCGTGACAGGGGGCACTGAAGCTTTCTTT. V usage is TRBV10-1 and J usage is TRBJ1-1, with 9 bases lining up with TRBD1. V lost 8 bases and J lost 4; bases outside the gene matches: 5. Germline CDR1 reads WNHNN; CDR2 reads SYGVQD (reference sequence). The CDR3 runs to 13 residues.

The J gene is TRBJ2-5, the V gene TRBV2; D remains ambiguous. CDR3 length equals 14 residues. V was clipped by 5 bases and J by 0 bases, with 10 bases between them. CDR1 and CDR2 (germline): SNHLY, FYNNEI. The CDR3 DNA sequence: TGTGCCAGCAGTCGGGCCTCGTACCAAGAGACCCAGTACTTC. It is translated as CASSRASYQETQYF.

The chain uses TRBV6-1 and TRBJ1-1; D remains ambiguous. Trimming removed 2 bases at V and 5 bases at J, with 15 bases between. Germline loops: CDR1 MNHNS, CDR2 SASEGT. The CDR3 sequence is 15 residues long. CDR3 amino acids: CASSESGRSWTEAFF. For the CDR3, the DNA is TGTGCCAGCAGTGAAAGCGGACGGTCGTGGACTGAAGCTTTCTTT.

The chain employs TRBV6-4 and TRBJ1-2; D unresolved. There are 18 residues in the CDR3. CDR1 is MRHNA, CDR2 SNTAGT, per germline. Trimming shortened V by 4 bases and J by 1 base, and 22 bases separated the two germline ends. CDR3 bases: TGTGCCAGCAGTGTTTCCGCGCTCGGCTCCAACAGTAACTATGGCTACACCTTC. It codes for CASSVSALGSNSNYGYTF.

The chain links TRBV9 to TRBJ1-1; D possibly corresponds to TRBD1 (6 bases). The CDR3 has 16 amino acids. Trimming stripped 0 bases from V and 1 base from J, with 13 bases between. The germline gives CDR1 SGDLS, CDR2 YYNGEE. DNA for the CDR3: TGTGCCAGCAGCGTAGGTTCTGGCAGGGGGAACACTGAAGCTTTCTTT. The encoded protein is CASSVGSGRGNTEAFF.

The rearrangement joins TRBV6-2 or TRBV6-3 to TRBJ2-5, with D perhaps matching TRBD1 (5 bases). The germline V and J ends were trimmed by 5 bases and 4 bases, with 14 bases remaining between them. The CDR3 covers 14 residues. CDR1 MNHEY and CDR2 SVGEGT come from the germline V gene. CDR3 protein: CASSLTDSLETQYF. DNA of the CDR3: TGTGCCAGCAGTCTTACCGACAGCCTAGAGACCCAGTACTTC.

The V and J genes are TRBV29-1 and TRBJ1-2; tentative D call: TRBD1 (5 bases). V shed 0 bases and J shed 4 bases, with 12 bases lying between them. This CDR3 region has 14 residues. Germline V gene sequence: CDR1 SQVTM, CDR2 ANQGSEA. The CDR3 DNA reads TGCAGCGTTGAAGATGGGGGATCTGGCTATGGCTACACCTTC. It translates to CSVEDGGSGYGYTF.

This chain links TRBV3-1 (or the pseudogene TRBV3-2) with TRBJ2-3, with 10 bases identical to TRBD2. Germline CDR1 LGHDT, CDR2 YNNKEL (reference sequence). CDR3 length: 15 amino acids. V lost 2 bases, J lost 6 bases, and 5 bases stayed unmatched. For the CDR3, the DNA is TGTGCCAGCAGCCAACTAGCGGGGGCCGGGGATACGCAGTATTTT. It encodes CASSQLAGAGDTQYF.

The chain carries TRBV19 and TRBJ2-5; the match to TRBD2 covers 11 bases. The CDR3 contains 16 residues. Germline CDR1 reads LNHDA; CDR2 reads SQIVND (reference sequence). The J segment lost 2 bases and the V segment lost 8 bases, leaving 10 bases of the junction unmatched. In DNA form, the CDR3 reads TGTGCCAGTGCCCAATTTCTAGCGGGGGGACAAGAGACCCAGTACTTC. Protein sequence: CASAQFLAGGQETQYF.

The chain links TRBV29-1 to TRBJ2-3, with TRBD1 identical over 12 bases. V was clipped by 6 bases and J by 5 bases; unmatched bases: 12. The CDR3 totals 16 residues. Looked up from germline, CDR1 is SQVTM and CDR2 is ANQGSEA. The DNA of the CDR3 is TGCAGCGTCCCCGGGGGGACAGGGGGCCGAGTAGATACGCAGTATTTT. It yields the protein CSVPGGTGGRVDTQYF.